This TCR beta chain is from a study of blood T cell repertoires in COVID-19. Study information: Specimens from acute and convalescent COVID-19 originated in the United States, Italy and Spain. T cells, B-cell-depleted T cells, or PBMCs provided the cDNA or gDNA that served as material.

In the original analysis: For nucleated cells, counts were estimated from reference gene primer amplification. Here immunoSEQ multiplex PCR was the method, and the copy in TCRdb shows in-frame clones only, minus some. That table furnishes V, J and clone size, whereas the DNA furnished D and trimming. The sample shows about 39,000 clones, about 89% of them seen only once. This CDR3 has 15 residues. CDR1 SGHRS and CDR2 YFSETQ come from the germline V gene. Trimming removed 0 bases from V and 0 bases from J, with 8 bases in between. The clonotype comes from a man aged 45 to 65 with active COVID-19. The chain joins TRBV5-1 to TRBJ2-3; TRBD1 is a possible D gene (5 bases). The sample taken for sequencing was peripheral blood. CDR3 loop: CASSLEAGSTDTQYF. In DNA, the CDR3 is TGCGCCAGCAGCTTGGAGGCAGGGAGCACAGATACGCAGTATTTT. Supplemented by reference TRBV5-1 and TRBJ2-3, the full variable domain reads KAGVTQTPRYLIKTRGQQVTLSCSPISGHRSVSWYQQTPGQGLQFLFEYFSETQRNKGNFPGRFSGRQFSNSRSEMNVSTLELGDSALYLCASSLEAGSTDTQYFGPGTRLTVL.